This TCR beta chain originates from a study of cytomegalovirus exposure and HLA in healthy donors. For this clone: Antigen unknown.

Germline V lookup: CDR1 LGHNA, CDR2 YSLEER. V gave up 0 bases and J gave up 6 bases, with 23 bases separating them. The CDR3 extends over 18 amino acids. Primers for the PCR totalled 60 Vbeta and 13 Jbeta. The data were produced by immunoSEQ multiplex PCR, yet TCRdb's version contains in-frame clones alone and is incomplete. The sample consists of roughly 120,000 clones, under 80% of them appearing once. Study-wide results and limits: Some highly shared sequence variants likely arose as a pipeline artifact. Upon later analysis, TCR association rates were observed to vary by HLA locus, being highest for DRB1 and lowest for HLA-C. Researchers catalogued roughly 150 TCR beta chains as cytomegalovirus-associated.

Sequences were obtained from PBMCs. The clonotype was recovered from a woman aged 55-69 years in good health and CMV-seropositive. V gene TRBV4-3 combines with J gene TRBJ1-2, with a possible D match to TRBD1 (5 bases). The CDR3 DNA sequence: TGCGCCAGCAGCCAAGATGCAGCGGGGTTTACGGGGGTCGATGGCTACACCTTC. Amino acid sequence: CASSQDAAGFTGVDGYTF.